The 19 T cell receptor beta chains in this list originate from one sample, sequenced in a study of cytomegalovirus exposure and HLA in healthy donors. The PCR was carried out with 60 Vbeta primers and 13 Jbeta primers. The method was immunoSEQ multiplex PCR; TCRdb's version includes in-frame clones alone and lacks a portion of them. The table includes 95,000 to 100,000 clones, roughly 80% detected once. Specimen: PBMCs. The receptors derive from a female donor in good health and CMV-seronegative.

The chain combines TRBV2 with TRBJ1-2; D possibly corresponds to TRBD1 (5 bases). CDR3 length equals 13 residues. The V end was cut by 7 bases, the J end by 4 bases, with 13 bases between. Germline values: CDR1 SNHLY, CDR2 FYNNEI. DNA for the CDR3: TGTGCCAGCACTTGGGGCGCTGGCTATGGCTACACCTTC. Protein sequence: CASTWGAGYGYTF.

The chain has TRBV7-9 and TRBJ2-7; no clear D. The CDR3 has 15 residues. The ends were cut back, 5 bases at V and 3 bases at J, with 17 bases in the middle. CDR1 SEHNR and CDR2 FQNEAQ come from the germline V gene (reference sequence). CDR3 DNA sequence: TGTGCCAGCAGCCCCGCGCAGGCAAGTAGCTACGAGCAGTACTTC. Protein product: CASSPAQASSYEQYF.

The rearrangement links TRBV28 to TRBJ2-3; 8 bases are shared with TRBD2. The germline V gene has CDR1 MDHEN and CDR2 SYDVKM. There are 20 residues in the CDR3. V shed 6 bases and J 8 bases; nucleotides not matched to a gene: 28. For the CDR3, the DNA is TGTGCCAGCAGCGAACGGGAGGGCCGTCGTTTCGATCTGGCCCGGGGTACGCAGTATTTT. Translation gives CASSEREGRRFDLARGTQYF.

The chain combines TRBV6-1 with TRBJ2-7; TRBD2 agrees at 8 bases. Germline V lookup: CDR1 MNHNS, CDR2 SASEGT. The CDR3 is 15 residues long. V lost 5 bases to trimming and J lost 3 bases; unmatched junction nucleotides: 9. CDR3 sequence (DNA): TGTGCCAGCAGTTTTAGCCAGCGGGAGTACTACGAGCAGTACTTC. It yields the protein CASSFSQREYYEQYF.

This chain links TRBV9 with TRBJ2-1; 13 bases align to TRBD2. The CDR3 is made up of 19 amino acids. The germline V gene encodes CDR1 SGDLS and CDR2 YYNGEE. V was pared by 2 bases and J by 0 bases, with 8 bases of the junction left unmatched. Here the CDR3 reads CASSVGTSGAFTSYNEQFF. For the CDR3, the DNA is TGTGCCAGCAGCGTTGGGACTAGCGGGGCCTTTACCTCCTACAATGAGCAGTTCTTC.

This clone was counted a few times. The V gene is TRBV11-2, the J gene TRBJ2-1, with D perhaps matching TRBD2 (6 bases). Germline loops: CDR1 SGHAT, CDR2 FQNNGV. Trimming shortened V by 5 bases and J by 8 bases, and 16 bases separated the two germline ends. This CDR3 has 14 amino acids. CDR3 sequence (DNA): TGTGCCAGCAGCCCCGGCGGGGTTGGCGATGAGCAGTTCTTC. It is translated as CASSPGGVGDEQFF. Combining the CDR3 with reference TRBV11-2 and TRBJ2-1 gives the whole variable domain EAGVAQSPRYKIIEKRQSVAFWCNPISGHATLYWYQQILGQGPKLLIQFQNNGVVDDSQLPKDRFSAERLKGVDSTLKIQPAKLEDSAVYLCASSPGGVGDEQFFGPGTRLTVL.

The chain is built from TRBV4-2 and TRBJ1-2, with a tentative D call TRBD1 (5 bases). Germline V gene sequence: CDR1 LGHNA, CDR2 YNFKEQ. Trimming took 4 bases from V and 5 from J, leaving 20 bases between them. This CDR3 has 16 amino acids. CDR3 sequence (DNA): TGTGCCAGCAGCCGGGGACTAGGGACCGGACTTTATGGCTACACCTTC. This gives the protein CASSRGLGTGLYGYTF.

The V call is TRBV30, the J call TRBJ1-6; D unclear. This CDR3 has 15 residues. Germline CDR1 and CDR2: GTSNPN and SVGIG (reference sequence). V gave up 0 bases and J gave up 9 bases, with 15 bases separating them. For the CDR3, the DNA is TGTGCCTGGAGTGTAAGTTCCGGGAGGCGTTCACCCCTCCACTTT. It translates to CAWSVSSGRRSPLHF.

The CDR3: CASSFQSGDYEQYF. The CDR3 DNA sequence: TGTGCCAGCAGCTTCCAATCGGGGGACTACGAGCAGTACTTC. The V gene is TRBV7-2, the J gene TRBJ2-7, with TRBD2 as a possible D gene (6 bases). Between the trimmed V and J ends, which lost 3 bases and 3 bases, there was a span of 12 bases. Germline V gene sequence: CDR1 SGHTA, CDR2 FQGNSA. This CDR3 region has 14 residues.

The chain links TRBV7-6 to TRBJ2-1; 10 bases agree with TRBD2. Looked up from germline, CDR1 is SGHVS and CDR2 is FNYEAQ. Losses at the gene ends were 5 bases for V and 9 bases for J; bases not matched to a gene: 10. The CDR3 runs 15 residues. The CDR3 region is CASSPWVAGGSEQFF. For the CDR3, the DNA is TGTGCCAGCAGCCCCTGGGTAGCGGGGGGAAGTGAGCAGTTCTTC.

The chain is built from TRBV4-3 and TRBJ2-7, with D perhaps TRBD1 (7 bases). V lost 2 bases, J lost 3 bases, and 17 bases lay in between. The length of the CDR3 is 16 residues. In germline, CDR1 is LGHNA, CDR2 YSLEER. CDR3 amino acids: CASSQKWQGGLYEQYF. The CDR3 bases are TGCGCCAGCAGCCAAAAGTGGCAGGGGGGCCTCTACGAGCAGTACTTC.

Remarks on this clone: The junction does not match germline at one end; this may be a read error. The V gene is TRBV7-7, the J gene TRBJ2-2; D unclear. The germline V gene has CDR1 SSHAT and CDR2 FNYEAQ (reference sequence). The CDR3 runs 14 residues. DNA for the CDR3: TGTGCTAGCAGCTTAGAAGCCCGGGCCGGGGAGCTGTTTTTT. Encoded protein: CASSLEARAGELFF.

V gene TRBV7-2 combines with J gene TRBJ2-7; 11 bases agree with TRBD2. CDR3 length: 14 residues. CDR1 and CDR2 (germline): SGHTA, FQGNSA. V trimming: 5 bases; J trimming: 4 bases; junction bases outside the gene matches: 4. As DNA, the CDR3 is TGTGCCAGCAGCATACTAGCGGGAGTTTACGAGCAGTACTTC. Encoded protein: CASSILAGVYEQYF.

The chain recombines TRBV2 with TRBJ1-4; TRBD1 matches at 12 bases. In germline, CDR1 is SNHLY, CDR2 FYNNEI. Trimming at V came to 6 bases and at J to 4 bases, leaving 12 bases not matched to a gene. This CDR3 region has 18 residues. Here the CDR3 DNA reads TGTGCCAGCAGGAGGAGGGACAGGGGGCGGATGTTTAATGAAAAACTGTTTTTT. Protein: CASRRRDRGRMFNEKLFF.

This clone was observed a few times. V is TRBV4-2 and J is TRBJ1-2; 10 bases are shared with TRBD1. Germline-derived CDR1 and CDR2 are LGHNA and YNFKEQ. The CDR3 is 16 residues long. Trimming at V came to 3 bases and at J to 7 bases, leaving 11 bases not matched to a gene. The CDR3 DNA reads as TGTGCCAGCAGCCATGCTCCGGGACAGGGGATCGGTGGCTACACCTTC. Translated, it gives CASSHAPGQGIGGYTF.

The rearrangement joins TRBV19 to TRBJ2-2, with a possible D match to TRBD2 (5 bases). Germline CDR1 reads LNHDA; CDR2 reads SQIVND (reference sequence). V was cut by 7 bases and J by 5 bases, with 23 bases left in between. The CDR3 length is 17 residues. CDR3 nucleotide sequence: TGTGCCAGTATCCCCACCCGGCGAGGGTCCGGGACCGGGGAGCTGTTTTTT. Translating it yields CASIPTRRGSGTGELFF.

This clone occurred once. V is TRBV6-5 and J is TRBJ2-1; maybe TRBD2 (5 bases). This CDR3 has 13 amino acids. Trimming took off 2 bases at V and 10 bases at J, with 12 bases between the two ends. Germline V lookup: CDR1 MNHEY, CDR2 SVGAGI. Here the CDR3 reads CASSYLATTEQFF. DNA of the CDR3: TGTGCCAGCAGTTACCTAGCTACCACAGAGCAGTTCTTC.

This sequence joins TRBV7-2 and TRBJ2-2; 10 nucleotides match TRBD2. Losses at the gene ends were 5 bases for V and 6 bases for J; bases not matched to a gene: 12. Per the germline V gene, CDR1 is SGHTA and CDR2 is FQGNSA. The CDR3 has 17 amino acids. The CDR3 here is CASSPVSASGSSGELFF. The CDR3 region has the DNA TGTGCCAGCAGCCCTGTGTCGGCTAGCGGGAGTTCCGGGGAGCTGTTTTTT.

This clone was detected only a few times. The chain combines TRBV28 with TRBJ2-7; 11 bases agree with TRBD2. V was clipped by 1 base and J by 7 bases; unmatched bases: 9. CDR1 is MDHEN and CDR2 is SYDVKM in the germline V gene. The CDR3 consists of 16 residues. The CDR3 protein is CASSLFTGLAGGEQYF. DNA for the CDR3: TGTGCCAGCAGTTTATTCACCGGCCTAGCGGGAGGTGAGCAGTACTTC.